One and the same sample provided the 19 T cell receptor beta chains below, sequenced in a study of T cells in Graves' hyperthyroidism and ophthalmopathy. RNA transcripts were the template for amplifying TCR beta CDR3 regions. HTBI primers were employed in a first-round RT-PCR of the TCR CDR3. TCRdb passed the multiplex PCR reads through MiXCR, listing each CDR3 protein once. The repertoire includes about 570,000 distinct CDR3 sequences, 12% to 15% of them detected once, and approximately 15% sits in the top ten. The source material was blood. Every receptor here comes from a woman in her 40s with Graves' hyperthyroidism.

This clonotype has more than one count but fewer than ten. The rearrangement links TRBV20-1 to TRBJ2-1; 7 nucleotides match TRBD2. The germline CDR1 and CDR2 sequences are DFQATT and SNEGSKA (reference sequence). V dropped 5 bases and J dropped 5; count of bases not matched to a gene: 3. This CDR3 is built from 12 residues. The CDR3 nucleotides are TGCAGTGCTTGGGACTACAACAATGAGCAGTTCTTC. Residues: CSAWDYNNEQFF.

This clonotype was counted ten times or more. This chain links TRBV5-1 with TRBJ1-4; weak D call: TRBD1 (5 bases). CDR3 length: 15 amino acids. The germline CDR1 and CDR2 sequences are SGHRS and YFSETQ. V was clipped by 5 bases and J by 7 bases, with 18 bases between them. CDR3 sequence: CASRMIVGAGEKLFF. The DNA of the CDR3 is TGCGCCAGCAGGATGATCGTCGGGGCGGGTGAAAAACTGTTTTTT.

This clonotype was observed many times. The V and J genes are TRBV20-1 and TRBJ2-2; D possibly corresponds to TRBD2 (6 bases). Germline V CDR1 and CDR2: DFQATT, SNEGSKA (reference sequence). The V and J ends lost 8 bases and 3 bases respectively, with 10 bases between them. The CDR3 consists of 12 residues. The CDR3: CSLSGDTGELFF. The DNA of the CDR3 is TGCAGTTTGTCGGGGGACACCGGGGAGCTGTTTTTT.

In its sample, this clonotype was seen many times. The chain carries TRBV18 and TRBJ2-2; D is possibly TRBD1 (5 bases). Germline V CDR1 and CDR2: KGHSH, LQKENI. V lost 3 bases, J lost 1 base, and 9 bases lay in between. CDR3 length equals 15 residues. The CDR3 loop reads CASSPDTLNTGELFF. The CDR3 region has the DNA TGTGCCAGCTCACCGGACACCCTGAACACCGGGGAGCTGTTTTTT.

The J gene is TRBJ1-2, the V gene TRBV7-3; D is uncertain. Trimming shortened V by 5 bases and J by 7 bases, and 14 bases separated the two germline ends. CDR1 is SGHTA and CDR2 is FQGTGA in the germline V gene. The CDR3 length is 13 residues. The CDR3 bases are TGTGCCAGCAGCCCAATCATAGGGTTTGGCTACACCTTC. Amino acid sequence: CASSPIIGFGYTF.

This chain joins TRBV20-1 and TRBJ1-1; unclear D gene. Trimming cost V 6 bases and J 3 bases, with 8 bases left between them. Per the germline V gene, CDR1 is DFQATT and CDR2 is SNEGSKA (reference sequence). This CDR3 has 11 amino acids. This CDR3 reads CSADGDTEAFF. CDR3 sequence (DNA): TGCAGTGCAGATGGCGACACTGAAGCTTTCTTT.

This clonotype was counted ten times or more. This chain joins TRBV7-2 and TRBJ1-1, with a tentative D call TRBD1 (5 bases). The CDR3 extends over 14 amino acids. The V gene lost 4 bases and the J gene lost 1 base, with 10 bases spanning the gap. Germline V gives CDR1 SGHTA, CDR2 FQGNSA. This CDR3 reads CASSWGTANTEAFF. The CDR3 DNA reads TGTGCCAGCAGCTGGGGGACGGCGAACACTGAAGCTTTCTTT.

CDR3 sequence reads: CACYSRDPPGGEQYF. CDR3 DNA sequence: TGTGCCTGCTATTCTCGGGACCCACCCGGGGGCGAGCAGTACTTC. The V gene is TRBV30, the J gene TRBJ2-7; D possibly corresponds to TRBD2 (6 bases). Germline assignment: CDR1 GTSNPN and CDR2 SVGIG (reference sequence). Trimming pared 6 bases from V and 6 bases from J, leaving 24 bases between. The CDR3 is 15 amino acids.

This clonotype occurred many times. The CDR3 DNA reads as TGTGCCATCAGTCAGGGGGACACTGAAGCTTTCTTT. Protein sequence: CAISQGDTEAFF. This chain uses TRBV10-3 with TRBJ1-1; 7 bases line up with TRBD1. This CDR3 spans 12 amino acids. Germline V gene sequence: CDR1 ENHRY, CDR2 SYGVKD. The J segment lost 3 bases and the V segment lost 5 bases, leaving 0 bases of the junction unmatched.

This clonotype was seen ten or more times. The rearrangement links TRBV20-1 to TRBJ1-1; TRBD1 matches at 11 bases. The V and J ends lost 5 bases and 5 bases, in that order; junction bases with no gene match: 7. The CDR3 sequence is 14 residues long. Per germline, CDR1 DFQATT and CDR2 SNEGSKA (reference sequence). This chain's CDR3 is CSAPGQGAGTEAFF. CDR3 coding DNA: TGCAGTGCTCCCGGACAGGGGGCGGGGACTGAAGCTTTCTTT.

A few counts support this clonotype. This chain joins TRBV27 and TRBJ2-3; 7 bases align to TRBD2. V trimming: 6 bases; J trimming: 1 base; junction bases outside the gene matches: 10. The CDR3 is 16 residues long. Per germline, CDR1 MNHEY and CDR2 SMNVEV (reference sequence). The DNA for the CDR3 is TGTGCCAGCAGCCGACGCCTGGGGGGGGGCACAGATACGCAGTATTTT. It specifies CASSRRLGGGTDTQYF.

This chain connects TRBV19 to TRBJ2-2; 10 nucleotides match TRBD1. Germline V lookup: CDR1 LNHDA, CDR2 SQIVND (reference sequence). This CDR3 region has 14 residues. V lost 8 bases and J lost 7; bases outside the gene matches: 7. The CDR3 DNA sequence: TGTGCCAGTCGGACAGGGGGTGAAGTCGGGGAGCTGTTTTTT. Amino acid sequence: CASRTGGEVGELFF.

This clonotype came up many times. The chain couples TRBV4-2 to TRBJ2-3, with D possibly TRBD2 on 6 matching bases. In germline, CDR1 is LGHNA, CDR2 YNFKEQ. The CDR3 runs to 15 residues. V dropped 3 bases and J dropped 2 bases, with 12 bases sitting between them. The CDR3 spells CASSQDLALTDTQYF. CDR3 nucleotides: TGTGCCAGCAGCCAGGACCTAGCGCTCACAGATACGCAGTATTTT.

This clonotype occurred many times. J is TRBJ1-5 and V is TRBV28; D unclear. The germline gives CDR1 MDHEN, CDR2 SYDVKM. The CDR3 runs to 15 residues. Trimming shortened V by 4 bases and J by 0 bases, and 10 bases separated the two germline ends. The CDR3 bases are TGTGCCAGCAGTTCCCGCTTTTATAGCAATCAGCCCCAGCATTTT. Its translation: CASSSRFYSNQPQHF.

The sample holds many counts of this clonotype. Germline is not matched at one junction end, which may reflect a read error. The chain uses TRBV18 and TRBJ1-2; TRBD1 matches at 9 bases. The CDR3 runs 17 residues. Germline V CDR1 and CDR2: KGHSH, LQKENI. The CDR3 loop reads CASSPQVQGASNDGYTF. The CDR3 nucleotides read TGTGCCAGCTCACCACAAGTACAGGGGGCAAGTAACGATGGCTACACCTTC.

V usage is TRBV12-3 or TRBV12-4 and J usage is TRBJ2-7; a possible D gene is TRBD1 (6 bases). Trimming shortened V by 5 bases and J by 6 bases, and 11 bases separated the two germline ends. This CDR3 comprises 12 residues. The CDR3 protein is CASSPDSGEQYF. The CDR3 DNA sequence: TGTGCCAGCAGTCCGGACAGTGGCGAGCAGTACTTC.

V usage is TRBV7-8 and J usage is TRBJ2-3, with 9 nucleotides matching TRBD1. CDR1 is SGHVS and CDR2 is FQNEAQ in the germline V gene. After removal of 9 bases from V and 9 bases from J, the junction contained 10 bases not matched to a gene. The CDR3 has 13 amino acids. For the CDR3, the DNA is TGTGCCAGTATCATTCGGACAGGGGAAACGCAGTATTTT. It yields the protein CASIIRTGETQYF. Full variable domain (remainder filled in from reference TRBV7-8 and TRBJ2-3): GAGVSQSPRYKVAKRGQDVALRCDPISGHVSLFWYQQALGQGPEFLTYFQNEAQLDKSGLPSDRFFAERPEGSVSTLKIQRTQQEDSAVYLCASIIRTGETQYFGPGTRLTVL.

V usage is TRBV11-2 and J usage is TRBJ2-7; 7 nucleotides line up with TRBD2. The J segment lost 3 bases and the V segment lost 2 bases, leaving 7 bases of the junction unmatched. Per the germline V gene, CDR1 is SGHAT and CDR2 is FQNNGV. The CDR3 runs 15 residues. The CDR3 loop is CASSLWGGGVYEQYF. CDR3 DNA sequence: TGTGCCAGCAGCTTATGGGGCGGGGGAGTCTACGAGCAGTACTTC.

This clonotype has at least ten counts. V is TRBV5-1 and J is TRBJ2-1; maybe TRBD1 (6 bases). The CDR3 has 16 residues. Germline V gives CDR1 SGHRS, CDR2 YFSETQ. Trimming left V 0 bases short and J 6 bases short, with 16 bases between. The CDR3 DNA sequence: TGCGCCAGCAGCTTGGCCCTGGCAGGGGCGGGCAATGAGCAGTTCTTC. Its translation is CASSLALAGAGNEQFF.